Sequencing of this T cell receptor beta chain was carried out in a study of tumor-infiltrating lymphocytes in primary liver carcinoma. Study conclusions and caveats: Blood fell significantly below tumors in its top-250-clone fraction (p = 0.039). Tumor-blood pairs (like tumor-adjacent pairs) overlapped less than tumor region pairs did.

Starting from 500 ng of total RNA, TCR beta cDNA was produced with a primer in the constant region. Modified slightly, ARM-PCR produced TCR beta libraries over three nested multiplex PCR rounds. PCR rounds one and two used TRBV1-TRBV30 forward primers with a C-beta reverse primer for about 9 cycles each. TCRdb analysed the multiplex PCR reads with MiXCR anew, one entry per CDR3 protein. The repertoire includes roughly 120,000 distinct CDR3 sequences, 55% to 65% of them detected once, and 9.3% sits in the top ten. This clonotype has at least ten counts. Its antigen is not known. This CDR3 is built from 18 residues. After removal of 3 bases from V and 1 base from J, the junction contained 9 bases not matched to a gene. It was from about 20-30 mg of unsorted bulk tissue that RNA and DNA were co-extracted. Every tumor sample analyzed contained over 85% viable tumor cells.

The chain links TRBV12-3 or TRBV12-4 to TRBJ2-2; 9 bases map to TRBD2. This TCR derives from an older woman with primary liver carcinoma and hepatitis B virus infection. Sequencing used liver tumor tissue from sampling region 1. Subset: tumor region T1, superior pole. The CDR3 sequence: CASSLWREGRGNTGELFF. Written as DNA, the CDR3 is TGTGCCAGCAGTTTGTGGCGGGAGGGCCGGGGGAACACCGGGGAGCTGTTTTTT.